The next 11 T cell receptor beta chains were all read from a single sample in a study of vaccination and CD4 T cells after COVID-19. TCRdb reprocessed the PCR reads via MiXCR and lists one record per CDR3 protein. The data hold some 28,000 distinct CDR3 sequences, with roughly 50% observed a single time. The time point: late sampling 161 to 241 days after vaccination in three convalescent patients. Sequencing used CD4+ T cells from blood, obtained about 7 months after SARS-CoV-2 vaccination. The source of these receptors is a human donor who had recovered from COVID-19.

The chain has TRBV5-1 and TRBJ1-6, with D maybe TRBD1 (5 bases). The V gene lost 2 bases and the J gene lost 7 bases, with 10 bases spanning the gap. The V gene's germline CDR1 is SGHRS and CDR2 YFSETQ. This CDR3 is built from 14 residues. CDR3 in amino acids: CASSFRDQNSPLHF. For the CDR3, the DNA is TGCGCCAGCAGCTTCAGGGACCAAAATTCACCCCTCCACTTT.

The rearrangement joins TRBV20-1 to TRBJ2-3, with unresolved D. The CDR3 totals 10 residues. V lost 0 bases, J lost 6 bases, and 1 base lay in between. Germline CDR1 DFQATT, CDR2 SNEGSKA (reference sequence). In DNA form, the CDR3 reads TGCAGTGCTAGAGACGATACGCAGTATTTT. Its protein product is CSARDDTQYF.

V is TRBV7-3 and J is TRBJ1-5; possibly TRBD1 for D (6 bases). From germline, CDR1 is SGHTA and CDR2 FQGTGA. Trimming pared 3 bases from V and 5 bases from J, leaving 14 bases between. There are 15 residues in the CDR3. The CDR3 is CASSLGAGWDQPQHF. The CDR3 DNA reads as TGTGCCAGCAGCTTGGGGGCAGGGTGGGATCAGCCCCAGCATTTT.

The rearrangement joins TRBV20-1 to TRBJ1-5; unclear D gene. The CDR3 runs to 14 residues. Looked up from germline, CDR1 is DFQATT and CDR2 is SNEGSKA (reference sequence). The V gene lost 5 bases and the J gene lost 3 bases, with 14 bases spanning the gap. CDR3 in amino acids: CSAGKVRNNQPQHF. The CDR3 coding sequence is TGCAGTGCTGGAAAGGTCCGTAACAATCAGCCCCAGCATTTT.

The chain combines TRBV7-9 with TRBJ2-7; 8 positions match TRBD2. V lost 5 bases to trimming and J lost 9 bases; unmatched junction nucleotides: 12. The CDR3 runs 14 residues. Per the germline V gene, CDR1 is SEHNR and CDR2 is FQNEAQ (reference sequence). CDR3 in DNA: TGTGCCAGCAGCCTCGGACTAGCTGGATTAGGGCAGTACTTC. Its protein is CASSLGLAGLGQYF.

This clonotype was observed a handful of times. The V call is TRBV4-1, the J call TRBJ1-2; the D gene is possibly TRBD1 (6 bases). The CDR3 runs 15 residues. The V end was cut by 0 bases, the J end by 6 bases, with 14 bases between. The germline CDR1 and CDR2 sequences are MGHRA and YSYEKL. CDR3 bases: TGCGCCAGCAGCCAAGAGCAGGGGAGTCGAAATGGCTACACCTTC. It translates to CASSQEQGSRNGYTF.

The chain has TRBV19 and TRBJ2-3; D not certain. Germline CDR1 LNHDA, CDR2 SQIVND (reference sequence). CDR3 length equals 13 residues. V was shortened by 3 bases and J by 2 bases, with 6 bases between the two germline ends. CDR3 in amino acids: CASSIGFTDTQYF. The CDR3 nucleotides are TGTGCCAGTAGTATCGGGTTCACAGATACGCAGTATTTT.

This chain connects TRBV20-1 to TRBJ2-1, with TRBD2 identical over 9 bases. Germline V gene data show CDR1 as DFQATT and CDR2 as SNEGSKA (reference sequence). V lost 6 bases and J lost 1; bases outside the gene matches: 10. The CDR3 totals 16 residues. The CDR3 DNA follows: TGCAGTGCCAGTGAGATTAGCGGGAGATCCTACAATGAGCAGTTCTTC. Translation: CSASEISGRSYNEQFF.

The CDR3 protein is CSARDQGGRALRVEQFF. DNA for the CDR3: TGCAGTGCTAGAGATCAGGGCGGGAGGGCCCTTCGTGTTGAGCAGTTCTTC. The chain combines TRBV20-1 with TRBJ2-1; TRBD2 aligns across 9 bases. The V and J ends lost 0 bases and 9 bases, in that order; junction bases with no gene match: 15. This CDR3 has 17 amino acids. Per germline, CDR1 DFQATT and CDR2 SNEGSKA (reference sequence).

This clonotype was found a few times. CDR3 DNA: TGTGCCACCAGCGGGGGGAGCGGGGAAAAGGAGACCCAGTACTTC. As protein: CATSGGSGEKETQYF. The chain recombines TRBV24-1 with TRBJ2-5; 7 bases match TRBD2. The CDR3 is 15 residues long. The J segment lost 5 bases and the V segment lost 7 bases, leaving 12 bases of the junction unmatched. Germline V lookup: CDR1 KGHDR, CDR2 SFDVKD.

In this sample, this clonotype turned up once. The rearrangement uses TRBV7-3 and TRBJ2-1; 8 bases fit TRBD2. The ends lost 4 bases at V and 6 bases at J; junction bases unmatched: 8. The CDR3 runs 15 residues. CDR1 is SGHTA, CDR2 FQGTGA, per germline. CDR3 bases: TGTGCCAGCAGCTCCGCGGGAGGCATTGGCAATGAGCAGTTCTTC. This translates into CASSSAGGIGNEQFF.